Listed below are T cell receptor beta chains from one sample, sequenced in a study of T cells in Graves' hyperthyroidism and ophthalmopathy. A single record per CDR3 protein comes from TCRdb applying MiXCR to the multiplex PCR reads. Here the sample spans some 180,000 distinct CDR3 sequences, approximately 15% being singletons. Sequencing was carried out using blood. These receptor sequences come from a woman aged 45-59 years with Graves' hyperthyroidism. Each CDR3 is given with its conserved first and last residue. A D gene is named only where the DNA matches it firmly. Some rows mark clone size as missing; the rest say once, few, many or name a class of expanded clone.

cdr3_aa: CSARPTGGLFYGYTF; cdr3_nt: TGCAGTGCCCGCCCCACAGGGGGCCTTTTCTATGGCTACACCTTC; clone_size: NA; d_call: TRBD1; j_call: TRBJ1-2; v_call: TRBV20-1
cdr3_aa: CASSYKGGRANTEAFF; cdr3_nt: TGTGCCAGCAGTTACAAAGGTGGCAGGGCGAACACTGAAGCTTTCTTT; clone_size: many; d_call: NA; j_call: TRBJ1-1; v_call: TRBV6-5
cdr3_aa: CASSSTGGGVVTQYF; cdr3_nt: TGTGCCAGCAGTTCGACAGGGGGCGGAGTAGTGACCCAGTACTTC; clone_size: NA; d_call: TRBD1; j_call: TRBJ2-5; v_call: TRBV6-2/TRBV6-3
cdr3_aa: CATVPSGVGYEQYF; cdr3_nt: TGTGCCACCGTCCCTTCAGGGGTCGGCTACGAGCAGTACTTC; clone_size: NA; d_call: NA; j_call: TRBJ2-7; v_call: TRBV19
cdr3_aa: CASSPRQLQSYEQYF; cdr3_nt: TGTGCCAGCTCACCCCGACAGCTCCAAAGCTACGAGCAGTACTTC; clone_size: many; d_call: NA; j_call: TRBJ2-7; v_call: TRBV18
cdr3_aa: CSVAGGYPNYGYTF; cdr3_nt: TGCAGCGTCGCCGGGGGCTACCCAAACTATGGCTACACCTTC; clone_size: many; d_call: NA; j_call: TRBJ1-2; v_call: TRBV29-1
cdr3_aa: CASSPGTGDAYGYTF; cdr3_nt: TGTGCCAGCTCGCCCGGGACAGGGGATGCCTATGGCTACACCTTC; clone_size: NA; d_call: TRBD1; j_call: TRBJ1-2; v_call: TRBV18
cdr3_aa: CASITSDRYNQPQHF; cdr3_nt: TGTGCCAGCATCACCTCGGACAGATACAATCAGCCCCAGCATTTT; clone_size: many; d_call: NA; j_call: TRBJ1-5; v_call: TRBV28
cdr3_aa: CASSFHDRDGYTF; cdr3_nt: TGTGCCAGCAGTTTCCACGACAGGGACGGCTACACCTTC; clone_size: many; d_call: TRBD1; j_call: TRBJ1-2; v_call: TRBV6-2/TRBV6-3
cdr3_aa: CASSLSLNTEAFF; cdr3_nt: TGTGCCAGCAGCTTATCCCTGAACACTGAAGCTTTCTTT; clone_size: many; d_call: NA; j_call: TRBJ1-1; v_call: TRBV7-9
cdr3_aa: CASSVTLQTVVGYEQYF; cdr3_nt: TGCGCCAGCAGCGTAACCCTTCAGACAGTGGTGGGGTACGAGCAGTACTTC; clone_size: many; d_call: NA; j_call: TRBJ2-7; v_call: TRBV5-1
cdr3_aa: CASSEGTGYYGYTF; cdr3_nt: TGTGCCAGCAGTGAGGGGACAGGGTACTATGGCTACACCTTC; clone_size: many; d_call: TRBD1; j_call: TRBJ1-2; v_call: TRBV6-1
cdr3_aa: CASSRTSGGADTQYF; cdr3_nt: TGTGCCAGCAGTAGGACTAGCGGGGGGGCAGATACGCAGTATTTT; clone_size: many; d_call: TRBD2; j_call: TRBJ2-3; v_call: TRBV7-6
cdr3_aa: CASSDVLARDRVYDEQFF; cdr3_nt: TGTGCCAGCAGCGACGTGCTCGCCCGGGACAGGGTTTACGATGAGCAGTTCTTC; clone_size: many; d_call: TRBD1; j_call: TRBJ2-1; v_call: TRBV5-5
cdr3_aa: CASSPRSAGQKETQYF; cdr3_nt: TGTGCCAGCTCACCAAGGTCGGCGGGGCAAAAAGAGACCCAGTACTTC; clone_size: few; d_call: NA; j_call: TRBJ2-5; v_call: TRBV18
cdr3_aa: CSARPRQGNQPQHF; cdr3_nt: TGCAGTGCTAGACCTAGACAGGGGAATCAGCCCCAGCATTTT; clone_size: many; d_call: TRBD1; j_call: TRBJ1-5; v_call: TRBV20-1
cdr3_aa: CASSLGGGPVHEQYF; cdr3_nt: TGTGCCAGCAGCTTGGGGGGGGGGCCAGTCCACGAGCAGTACTTC; clone_size: many; d_call: NA; j_call: TRBJ2-7; v_call: TRBV5-5
cdr3_aa: CSATPPNTEAFF; cdr3_nt: TGCAGCGCGACCCCACCGAACACTGAAGCTTTCTTT; clone_size: many; d_call: NA; j_call: TRBJ1-1; v_call: TRBV29-1
cdr3_aa: CATSREGGYEQYF; cdr3_nt: TGTGCCACCAGCAGAGAAGGGGGCTACGAGCAGTACTTC; clone_size: many; d_call: NA; j_call: TRBJ2-7; v_call: TRBV15
cdr3_aa: CASSPGWKLFF; cdr3_nt: TGTGCCAGCAGTCCGGGGTGGAAACTGTTTTTT; clone_size: many; d_call: NA; j_call: TRBJ1-4; v_call: TRBV27
cdr3_aa: CASSPDRVNTEAFF; cdr3_nt: TGTGCCAGCAGTCCTGACAGGGTGAACACTGAAGCTTTCTTT; clone_size: many; d_call: TRBD1; j_call: TRBJ1-1; v_call: TRBV6-2/TRBV6-3
cdr3_aa: CATGDSGRVGPQHF; cdr3_nt: TGTGCCACGGGGGACTCAGGGCGGGTAGGGCCCCAGCATTTT; clone_size: many; d_call: NA; j_call: TRBJ1-5; v_call: TRBV27
cdr3_aa: CASSLGTGGMTEAFF; cdr3_nt: TGTGCCAGCAGCTTGGGGACAGGGGGTATGACTGAAGCTTTCTTT; clone_size: many; d_call: TRBD1; j_call: TRBJ1-1; v_call: TRBV5-6
cdr3_aa: CASSVYGGQGETQYF; cdr3_nt: TGTGCCAGCAGCGTTTATGGGGGGCAGGGAGAGACCCAGTACTTC; clone_size: few; d_call: NA; j_call: TRBJ2-5; v_call: TRBV6-4
cdr3_aa: CASSSVTYEQYF; cdr3_nt: TGTGCCAGCAGCTCGGTCACCTACGAGCAGTACTTC; clone_size: many; d_call: NA; j_call: TRBJ2-7; v_call: TRBV7-9
cdr3_aa: CASSLTGLAGGPPYEQYF; cdr3_nt: TGTGCCAGCAGCCTCACGGGACTAGCGGGGGGTCCCCCCTACGAGCAGTACTTC; clone_size: NA; d_call: TRBD2; j_call: TRBJ2-7; v_call: TRBV3-1
cdr3_aa: CASSFAGDGYTF; cdr3_nt: TGCGCCAGCAGCTTCGCAGGGGATGGCTACACCTTC; clone_size: NA; d_call: NA; j_call: TRBJ1-2; v_call: TRBV5-1
cdr3_aa: CASSQDPGGTQYF; cdr3_nt: TGTGCCAGCAGCCAAGACCCGGGGGGAACCCAGTACTTC; clone_size: many; d_call: TRBD2; j_call: TRBJ2-5; v_call: TRBV3-1
cdr3_aa: CASSPGRREQFF; cdr3_nt: TGTGCCAGCAGCCCCGGGCGGCGGGAGCAGTTCTTC; clone_size: few; d_call: NA; j_call: TRBJ2-1; v_call: TRBV9
cdr3_aa: CASSFEEKGPYNEQFF; cdr3_nt: TGTGCCAGCAGCTTCGAGGAAAAGGGGCCCTACAATGAGCAGTTCTTC; clone_size: many; d_call: NA; j_call: TRBJ2-1; v_call: TRBV5-5
cdr3_aa: CASRAGGSSTDTQYF; cdr3_nt: TGTGCCAGCAGGGCGGGTGGGTCTAGCACAGATACGCAGTATTTT; clone_size: many; d_call: NA; j_call: TRBJ2-3; v_call: TRBV9
cdr3_aa: CASGPRGPGYGYTF; cdr3_nt: TGTGCCAGCGGCCCGAGGGGGCCGGGATATGGCTACACCTTC; clone_size: many; d_call: TRBD1; j_call: TRBJ1-2; v_call: TRBV27
cdr3_aa: CSANPGAYSYEQYF; cdr3_nt: TGCAGTGCTAACCCCGGGGCGTACTCCTACGAGCAGTACTTC; clone_size: NA; d_call: NA; j_call: TRBJ2-7; v_call: TRBV20-1
cdr3_aa: CASSLIRGTEAFF; cdr3_nt: TGTGCCAGCAGTTTGATCAGGGGCACTGAAGCTTTCTTT; clone_size: many; d_call: NA; j_call: TRBJ1-1; v_call: TRBV12-3/TRBV12-4
cdr3_aa: CASSAFFSEGAKNIQYF; cdr3_nt: TGTGCCAGCAGTGCCTTTTTTTCGGAGGGGGCCAAAAACATTCAGTACTTC; clone_size: many; d_call: NA; j_call: TRBJ2-4; v_call: TRBV2
cdr3_aa: CASRNDRSAGNTIYF; cdr3_nt: TGTGCCAGCAGAAACGACAGGAGTGCTGGAAACACCATATATTTT; clone_size: NA; d_call: NA; j_call: TRBJ1-3; v_call: TRBV6-2/TRBV6-3
cdr3_aa: CASTPMGQGIGTDTQYF; cdr3_nt: TGTGCCAGCACCCCAATGGGACAGGGGATCGGCACAGATACGCAGTATTTT; clone_size: many; d_call: TRBD1; j_call: TRBJ2-3; v_call: TRBV11-2
cdr3_aa: CASSYSSRRAQGHEQYF; cdr3_nt: TGTGCCAGCAGTTACTCGAGCCGGAGGGCGCAGGGTCACGAGCAGTACTTC; clone_size: NA; d_call: NA; j_call: TRBJ2-7; v_call: TRBV6-5
cdr3_aa: CASSGRGQPYEQYF; cdr3_nt: TGTGCCAGCAGCGGGCGGGGACAGCCCTACGAGCAGTACTTC; clone_size: many; d_call: NA; j_call: TRBJ2-7; v_call: TRBV9
cdr3_aa: CASSLDEWNSPLHF; cdr3_nt: TGTGCCAGCAGCTTAGATGAGTGGAATTCACCCCTCCACTTT; clone_size: many; d_call: NA; j_call: TRBJ1-6; v_call: TRBV7-9
cdr3_aa: CASSKQGNTEAFF; cdr3_nt: TGTGCCAGCAGCAAACAGGGGAACACTGAAGCTTTCTTT; clone_size: many; d_call: NA; j_call: TRBJ1-1; v_call: TRBV7-2
cdr3_aa: CASSDGSGAQETQYF; cdr3_nt: TGTGCCAGCAGTGATGGGTCGGGGGCCCAAGAGACCCAGTACTTC; clone_size: many; d_call: NA; j_call: TRBJ2-5; v_call: TRBV2
cdr3_aa: CASSPSQEYEQYF; cdr3_nt: TGTGCCAGCAGCCCCTCCCAGGAGTACGAGCAGTACTTC; clone_size: many; d_call: NA; j_call: TRBJ2-7; v_call: TRBV7-6